These T cell receptor beta chains were read from a single sample in a study of T cell clusters in autoimmune cytopenias. For each CDR3 protein, TCRdb gives one entry from its re-call of the multiplex PCR reads, without DNA. This sample contains around 8,000 distinct CDR3 sequences. Sample: peripheral blood. These receptors came from a human donor with an autoimmune cytopenia or autoimmune hepatitis (not recorded which). Each CDR3 is given with its conserved first and last residue. Each record gives: clone size, V gene, J gene, CDR3 protein. A clone size is listed for some rows: how often the clone was seen (once, few, many), or a class if it is expanded.

abundance: .
v_gene: TRBV19
j_gene: TRBJ2-1
CDR3aa: CASSPQPLAGGNNEQFF

abundance: medium-sized
v_gene: TRBV30
j_gene: TRBJ2-7
CDR3aa: CAGSGRREQYF

abundance: medium-sized
v_gene: TRBV6-2/TRBV6-3
j_gene: TRBJ2-7
CDR3aa: CASSLRDKSYEQYF

abundance: .
v_gene: TRBV7-2
j_gene: TRBJ2-1
CDR3aa: CASSFRTGAQYEQFF

abundance: medium-sized
v_gene: TRBV5-5
j_gene: TRBJ2-3
CDR3aa: CASSLDGADTQYF

abundance: medium-sized
v_gene: TRBV7-6
j_gene: TRBJ2-3
CDR3aa: CASSSRTSADTQYF

abundance: medium-sized
v_gene: TRBV19
j_gene: TRBJ2-1
CDR3aa: CASSIDVGGISGDEQFF

abundance: medium-sized
v_gene: TRBV6-5
j_gene: TRBJ2-1
CDR3aa: CASSHASDEQFF

abundance: .
v_gene: TRBV29-1
j_gene: TRBJ1-5
CDR3aa: CSVDGQDQPQHF

abundance: medium-sized
v_gene: TRBV12-3/TRBV12-4
j_gene: TRBJ1-6
CDR3aa: CASSLQGDSPLHF

abundance: medium-sized
v_gene: TRBV6-2/TRBV6-3
j_gene: TRBJ2-7
CDR3aa: CASSYPLNYEQYF

abundance: medium-sized
v_gene: TRBV19
j_gene: TRBJ2-2
CDR3aa: CASTPRDTGELFF

abundance: medium-sized
v_gene: TRBV27
j_gene: TRBJ1-2
CDR3aa: CASSTTRQGGNYGYTF

abundance: .
v_gene: TRBV7-3
j_gene: TRBJ2-1
CDR3aa: CASSSSGAYNEQFF

abundance: .
v_gene: TRBV27
j_gene: TRBJ1-4
CDR3aa: CASSLSLETNNEKLFF

abundance: .
v_gene: TRBV24-1
j_gene: TRBJ1-4
CDR3aa: CATSGVGANEKLFF

abundance: medium-sized
v_gene: TRBV21-1
j_gene: TRBJ2-2
CDR3aa: CASSAGLAANTGELFF

abundance: medium-sized
v_gene: TRBV30
j_gene: TRBJ1-1
CDR3aa: CALNQGDTEAFF

abundance: medium-sized
v_gene: TRBV19
j_gene: TRBJ2-1
CDR3aa: CASTPLPPTYNEQFF

abundance: .
v_gene: TRBV4-1
j_gene: TRBJ1-4
CDR3aa: CASRLGVERDNEKLFF

abundance: medium-sized
v_gene: TRBV20-1
j_gene: TRBJ2-3
CDR3aa: CSANSHSTDTQYF

abundance: medium-sized
v_gene: TRBV19
j_gene: TRBJ1-2
CDR3aa: CASSMSSLYGYTF

abundance: medium-sized
v_gene: TRBV30
j_gene: TRBJ1-4
CDR3aa: CAWGGGDYEKLFF

abundance: medium-sized
v_gene: TRBV7-9
j_gene: TRBJ1-6
CDR3aa: CASTDGYSPLHF

abundance: .
v_gene: TRBV5-5
j_gene: TRBJ1-2
CDR3aa: CASSLGGASYGYTF

abundance: medium-sized
v_gene: TRBV29-1
j_gene: TRBJ1-2
CDR3aa: CSARGQPGYTF

abundance: medium-sized
v_gene: TRBV19
j_gene: TRBJ2-1
CDR3aa: CASSIAESSYNEQFF

abundance: medium-sized
v_gene: TRBV30
j_gene: TRBJ2-2
CDR3aa: CAWGPTGRTGELFF

abundance: .
v_gene: TRBV5-4
j_gene: TRBJ2-2
CDR3aa: CASSLAGGELFF

abundance: .
v_gene: TRBV20-1
j_gene: TRBJ1-5
CDR3aa: CSANWEDRQQPQHF

abundance: medium-sized
v_gene: TRBV6-5
j_gene: TRBJ1-1
CDR3aa: CASSYSPAQATEAFF

abundance: .
v_gene: TRBV27
j_gene: TRBJ2-7
CDR3aa: CASKGSSSYEQYF

abundance: .
v_gene: TRBV30
j_gene: TRBJ1-1
CDR3aa: CAWSVVRTGLGGTEAFF

abundance: .
v_gene: TRBV20-1
j_gene: TRBJ2-3
CDR3aa: CSARVDSPSTDTQYF

abundance: .
v_gene: TRBV5-1
j_gene: TRBJ2-5
CDR3aa: CASSPGGLGETQYF

abundance: medium-sized
v_gene: TRBV5-5
j_gene: TRBJ2-1
CDR3aa: CASSLTAVAAYNEQFF

abundance: medium-sized
v_gene: TRBV6-1
j_gene: TRBJ1-5
CDR3aa: CASLGGRNQPQHF

abundance: .
v_gene: TRBV6-1
j_gene: TRBJ1-5
CDR3aa: CASIPDVGFNQPQHF

abundance: medium-sized
v_gene: TRBV5-4
j_gene: TRBJ2-7
CDR3aa: CASSYDPGTSVEQYF

abundance: .
v_gene: TRBV10-3
j_gene: TRBJ1-2
CDR3aa: CAISESAGGYGYTF

abundance: .
v_gene: TRBV7-9
j_gene: TRBJ1-1
CDR3aa: CASSPGTGGVEAFF

abundance: .
v_gene: TRBV7-9
j_gene: TRBJ2-5
CDR3aa: CASSLAEGDGQETQYF

abundance: .
v_gene: TRBV14
j_gene: TRBJ2-2
CDR3aa: CASSKYGELFF